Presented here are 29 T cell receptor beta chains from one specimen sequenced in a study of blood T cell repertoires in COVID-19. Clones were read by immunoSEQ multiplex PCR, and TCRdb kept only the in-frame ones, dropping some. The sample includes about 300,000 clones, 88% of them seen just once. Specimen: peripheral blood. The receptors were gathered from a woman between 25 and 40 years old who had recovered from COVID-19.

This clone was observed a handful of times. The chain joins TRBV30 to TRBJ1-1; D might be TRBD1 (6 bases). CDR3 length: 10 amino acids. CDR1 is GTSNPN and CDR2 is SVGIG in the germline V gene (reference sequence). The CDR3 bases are TGTGCTGGGGGCCGGGCCGGAGCTTTCTTT. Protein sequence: CAGGRAGAFF.

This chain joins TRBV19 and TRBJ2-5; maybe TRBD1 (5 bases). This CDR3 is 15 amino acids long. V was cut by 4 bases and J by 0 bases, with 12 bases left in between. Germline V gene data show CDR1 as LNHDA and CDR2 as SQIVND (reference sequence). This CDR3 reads CASSRIDSNQETQYF. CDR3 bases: TGTGCCAGTAGTAGGATCGACAGCAACCAAGAGACCCAGTACTTC.

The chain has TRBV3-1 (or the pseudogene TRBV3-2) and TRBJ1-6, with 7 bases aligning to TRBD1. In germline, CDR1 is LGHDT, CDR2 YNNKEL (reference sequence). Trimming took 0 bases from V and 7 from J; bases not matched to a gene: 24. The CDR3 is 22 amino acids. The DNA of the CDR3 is TGTGCCAGCAGCCAAGATTCCCTAGAGGGGGCGCTCACCCGGCCTAAGAATTCACCCCTCCACTTT. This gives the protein CASSQDSLEGALTRPKNSPLHF.

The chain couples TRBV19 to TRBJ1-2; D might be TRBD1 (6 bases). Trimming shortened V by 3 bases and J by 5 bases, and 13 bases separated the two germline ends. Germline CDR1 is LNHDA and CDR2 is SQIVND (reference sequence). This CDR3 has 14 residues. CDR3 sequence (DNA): TGTGCCAGTAGTATGCGTTGGCAGGGGTATGGCTACACCTTC. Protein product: CASSMRWQGYGYTF.

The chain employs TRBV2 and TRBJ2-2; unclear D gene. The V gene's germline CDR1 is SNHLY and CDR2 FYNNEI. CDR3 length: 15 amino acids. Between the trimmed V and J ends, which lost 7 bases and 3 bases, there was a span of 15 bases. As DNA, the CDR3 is TGTGCCAGCATCGAGTCGACATGGGACACCGGGGAGCTGTTTTTT. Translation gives CASIESTWDTGELFF. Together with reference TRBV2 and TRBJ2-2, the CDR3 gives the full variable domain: EPEVTQTPSHQVTQMGQEVILRCVPISNHLYFYWYRQILGQKVEFLVSFYNNEISEKSEIFDDQFSVERPDGSNFTLKIRSTKLEDSAMYFCASIESTWDTGELFFGEGSRLTVL.

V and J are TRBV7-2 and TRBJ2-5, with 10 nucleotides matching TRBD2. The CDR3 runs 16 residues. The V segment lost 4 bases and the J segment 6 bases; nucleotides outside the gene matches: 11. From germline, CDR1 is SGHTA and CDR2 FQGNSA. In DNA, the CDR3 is TGTGCCAGCAGCTCCAATTTAGCGGGGGGCGCGAAGACCCAGTACTTC. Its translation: CASSSNLAGGAKTQYF.

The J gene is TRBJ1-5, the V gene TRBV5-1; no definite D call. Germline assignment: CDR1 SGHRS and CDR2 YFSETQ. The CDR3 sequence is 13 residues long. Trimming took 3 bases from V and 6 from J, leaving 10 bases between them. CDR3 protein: CASSYGLGQPQHF. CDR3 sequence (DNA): TGCGCCAGCAGCTATGGACTTGGTCAGCCCCAGCATTTT.

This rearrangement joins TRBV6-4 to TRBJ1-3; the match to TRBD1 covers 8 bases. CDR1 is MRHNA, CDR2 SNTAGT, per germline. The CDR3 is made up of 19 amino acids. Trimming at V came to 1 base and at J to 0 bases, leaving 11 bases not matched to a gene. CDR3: CASSDWDRIPTFSGNTIYF. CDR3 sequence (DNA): TGTGCCAGCAGTGACTGGGACAGGATACCTACGTTCTCTGGAAACACCATATATTTT.

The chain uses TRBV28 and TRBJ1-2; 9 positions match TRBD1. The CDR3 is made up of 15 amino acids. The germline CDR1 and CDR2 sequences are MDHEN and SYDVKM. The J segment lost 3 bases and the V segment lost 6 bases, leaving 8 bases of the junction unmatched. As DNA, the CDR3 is TGTGCCAGCAGCCCCGGGACAGGGAGAGACTATGGCTACACCTTC. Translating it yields CASSPGTGRDYGYTF.

For the CDR3, the DNA is TGTGCCAGCAGGTCCTTAGCTACCACAGATACGCAGTATTTT. It yields the protein CASRSLATTDTQYF. This chain joins TRBV9 and TRBJ2-3; D is ambiguous. Germline V gene data show CDR1 as SGDLS and CDR2 as YYNGEE. V dropped 5 bases and J dropped 2 bases, with 12 bases sitting between them. This CDR3 comprises 14 residues.

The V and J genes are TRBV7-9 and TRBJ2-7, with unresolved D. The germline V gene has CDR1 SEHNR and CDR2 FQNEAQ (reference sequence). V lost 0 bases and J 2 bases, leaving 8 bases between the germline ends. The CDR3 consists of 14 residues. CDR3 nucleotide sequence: TGTGCCAGCAGCTTAGCGCCACAGACCTACGAGCAGTACTTC. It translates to CASSLAPQTYEQYF.

DNA of the CDR3: TGTGCCAGCAGTTTAAACAGGGGAAACACCATATATTTT. It is translated as CASSLNRGNTIYF. The J gene is TRBJ1-3, the V gene TRBV12-3 or TRBV12-4; maybe TRBD1 (5 bases). The V end lost 2 bases, the J end lost 4 bases, and 6 bases lay between the germline ends. The CDR3 covers 13 residues.

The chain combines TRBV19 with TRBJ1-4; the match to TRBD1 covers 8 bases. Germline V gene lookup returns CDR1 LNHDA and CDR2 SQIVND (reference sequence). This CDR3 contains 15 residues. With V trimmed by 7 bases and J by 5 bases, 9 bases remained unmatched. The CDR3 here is CASKEPRTGNEKLFF. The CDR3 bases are TGTGCCAGTAAGGAACCCCGGACAGGGAATGAAAAACTGTTTTTT.

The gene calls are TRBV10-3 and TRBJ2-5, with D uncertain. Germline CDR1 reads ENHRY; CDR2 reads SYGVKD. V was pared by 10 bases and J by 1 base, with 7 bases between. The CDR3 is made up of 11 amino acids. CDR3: CATSSQETQYF. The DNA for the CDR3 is TGTGCCACGTCCTCCCAAGAGACCCAGTACTTC.

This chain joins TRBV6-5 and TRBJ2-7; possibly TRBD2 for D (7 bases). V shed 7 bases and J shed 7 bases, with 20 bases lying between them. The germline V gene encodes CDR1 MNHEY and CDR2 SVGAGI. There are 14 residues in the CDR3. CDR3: CASNSLAGAGEQYF. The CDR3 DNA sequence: TGTGCCAGCAACTCACTTGCGGGGGCGGGGGAGCAGTACTTC.

CDR3 region: CASSLVPGGQGGELFF. The CDR3 DNA reads as TGTGCCAGCAGCTTAGTTCCCGGGGGGCAGGGCGGGGAGCTGTTTTTT. The chain joins TRBV11-3 to TRBJ2-2, with D tentatively TRBD2 (7 bases). This CDR3 has 16 amino acids. Trimming cost V 1 base and J 7 bases, with 16 bases left between them. The germline gives CDR1 SGHNT, CDR2 YENEEA.

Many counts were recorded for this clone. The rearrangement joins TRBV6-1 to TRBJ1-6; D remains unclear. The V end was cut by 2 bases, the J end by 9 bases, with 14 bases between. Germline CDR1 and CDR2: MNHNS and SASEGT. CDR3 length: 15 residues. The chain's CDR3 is CASSESVEGGSPLHF. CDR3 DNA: TGTGCCAGCAGTGAATCCGTAGAGGGAGGTTCACCCCTCCACTTT.

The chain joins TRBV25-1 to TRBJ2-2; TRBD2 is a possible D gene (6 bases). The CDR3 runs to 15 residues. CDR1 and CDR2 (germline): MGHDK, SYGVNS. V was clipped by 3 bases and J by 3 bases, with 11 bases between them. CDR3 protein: CASSDDSGDTGELFF. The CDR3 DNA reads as TGTGCCAGCAGTGATGATAGCGGTGACACCGGGGAGCTGTTTTTT.

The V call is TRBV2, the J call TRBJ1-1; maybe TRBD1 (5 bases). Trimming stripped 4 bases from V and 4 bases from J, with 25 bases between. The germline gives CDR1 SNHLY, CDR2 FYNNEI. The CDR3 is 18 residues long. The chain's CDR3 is CASSVSPSLRDSGTEAFF. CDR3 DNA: TGTGCCAGCAGTGTTAGCCCAAGCCTCAGGGACTCGGGCACTGAAGCTTTCTTT.

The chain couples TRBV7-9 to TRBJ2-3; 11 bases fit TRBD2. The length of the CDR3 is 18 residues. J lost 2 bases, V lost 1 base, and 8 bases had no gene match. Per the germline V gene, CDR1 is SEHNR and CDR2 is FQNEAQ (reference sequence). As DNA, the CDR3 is TGTGCCAGCAGCTTAGGGATGGTAGCGGGGGGGATCACAGATACGCAGTATTTT. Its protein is CASSLGMVAGGITDTQYF.

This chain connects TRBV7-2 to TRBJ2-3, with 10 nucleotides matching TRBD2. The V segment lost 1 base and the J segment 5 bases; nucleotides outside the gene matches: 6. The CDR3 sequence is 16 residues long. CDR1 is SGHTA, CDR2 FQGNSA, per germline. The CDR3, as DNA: TGTGCCAGCAGCTTAGGGAGCGGGGGGGCCCTAGATACGCAGTATTTT. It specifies CASSLGSGGALDTQYF.

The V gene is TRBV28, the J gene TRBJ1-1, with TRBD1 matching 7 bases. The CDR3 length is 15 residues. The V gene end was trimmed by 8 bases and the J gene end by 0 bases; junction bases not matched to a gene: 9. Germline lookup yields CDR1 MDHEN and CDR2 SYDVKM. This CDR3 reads CASALGGQMNTEAFF. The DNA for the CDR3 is TGTGCCAGCGCACTAGGGGGCCAGATGAACACTGAAGCTTTCTTT. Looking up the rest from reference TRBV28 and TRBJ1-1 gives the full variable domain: DVKVTQSSRYLVKRTGEKVFLECVQDMDHENMFWYRQDPGLGLRLIYFSYDVKMKEKGDIPEGYSVSREKKERFSLILESASTNQTSMYLCASALGGQMNTEAFFGQGTRLTVV.

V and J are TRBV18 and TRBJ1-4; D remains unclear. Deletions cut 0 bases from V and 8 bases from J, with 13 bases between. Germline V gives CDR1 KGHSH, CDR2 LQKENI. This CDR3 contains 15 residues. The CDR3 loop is CASSPPAGDREKLFF. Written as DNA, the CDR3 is TGTGCCAGCTCACCACCGGCCGGGGATCGAGAAAAACTGTTTTTT.

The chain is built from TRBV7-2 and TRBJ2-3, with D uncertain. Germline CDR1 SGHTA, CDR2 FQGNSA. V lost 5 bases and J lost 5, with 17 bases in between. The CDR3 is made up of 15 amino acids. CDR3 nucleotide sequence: TGTGCCAGCAGCCCGCCACGCCCTCTAGTAGATACGCAGTATTTT. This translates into CASSPPRPLVDTQYF.

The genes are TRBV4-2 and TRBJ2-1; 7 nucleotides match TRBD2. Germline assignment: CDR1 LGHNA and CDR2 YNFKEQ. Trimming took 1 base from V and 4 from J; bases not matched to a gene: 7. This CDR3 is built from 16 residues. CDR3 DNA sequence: TGTGCCAGCAGCCAAGTTTATGGGGGGGAGTACAATGAGCAGTTCTTC. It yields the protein CASSQVYGGEYNEQFF.

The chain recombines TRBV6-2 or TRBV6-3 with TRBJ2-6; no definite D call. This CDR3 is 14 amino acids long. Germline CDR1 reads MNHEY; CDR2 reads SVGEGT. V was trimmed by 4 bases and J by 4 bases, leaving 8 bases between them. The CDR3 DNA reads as TGTGCCAGCAGTTTGGCGGCCGGGGCCAACGTCCTGACTTTC. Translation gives CASSLAAGANVLTF.

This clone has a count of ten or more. CDR3 DNA sequence: TGTGCCAGTAGACAGGGATGGGAAAAACTGTTTTTT. It is translated as CASRQGWEKLFF. This sequence joins TRBV19 and TRBJ1-4; perhaps TRBD1 as D (6 bases). Germline-derived CDR1 and CDR2 are LNHDA and SQIVND (reference sequence). Trimming pared 6 bases from V and 8 bases from J, leaving 10 bases between. This CDR3 has 12 amino acids.

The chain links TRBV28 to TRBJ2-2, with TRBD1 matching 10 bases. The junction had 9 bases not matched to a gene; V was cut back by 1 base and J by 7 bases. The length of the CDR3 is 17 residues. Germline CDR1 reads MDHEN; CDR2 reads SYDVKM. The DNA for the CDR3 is TGTGCCAGCAGTTTATTGGTGGGACAGGGGTTTCACGGGGAGCTGTTTTTT. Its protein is CASSLLVGQGFHGELFF.

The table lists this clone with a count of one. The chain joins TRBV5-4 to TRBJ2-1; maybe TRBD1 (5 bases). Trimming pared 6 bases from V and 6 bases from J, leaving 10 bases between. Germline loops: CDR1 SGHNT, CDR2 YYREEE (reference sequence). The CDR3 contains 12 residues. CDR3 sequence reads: CASTSDSNEQFF. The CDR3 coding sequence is TGTGCCAGCACCTCAGACAGCAATGAGCAGTTCTTC.